This TCR beta chain was sequenced during a study of blood T cell repertoires in COVID-19. Study overall: Both acute and convalescent COVID-19 samples were obtained from the United States, Italy and Spain. From T cells, B-cell-depleted T cells, or PBMCs came the material, which was cDNA or gDNA.

The V and J ends lost 5 bases and 10 bases, in that order; junction bases with no gene match: 20. The CDR3 spans 17 residues. The V gene's germline CDR1 is LNHDA and CDR2 SQIVND (reference sequence). This clone was detected only once. Authors' processing steps: Quantification of nucleated cells was approximated via reference gene primer amplification. Some clones are missing from TCRdb's copy, which holds only in-frame ones; the method was immunoSEQ multiplex PCR. V, J and clone size reflect that table, while D and trimming were determined from the DNA. The sample records more than 140,000 clones, about four fifths being singletons.

Sequenced input: peripheral blood. This chain uses TRBV19 with TRBJ1-1; 9 nucleotides line up with TRBD1. This clonotype originated in a human donor in a cohort sampled during active COVID-19. This CDR3 is CASSPLTDHRGRGTAFF. The CDR3 coding sequence is TGTGCCAGTAGTCCGCTAACCGACCACAGGGGGCGGGGGACAGCTTTCTTT. The full variable domain, with the rest looked up from reference TRBV19 and TRBJ1-1, is DGGITQSPKYLFRKEGQNVTLSCEQNLNHDAMYWYRQDPGQGLRLIYYSQIVNDFQKGDIAEGYSVSREKKESFPLTVTSAQKNPTAFYLCASSPLTDHRGRGTAFFGQGTRLTVV.